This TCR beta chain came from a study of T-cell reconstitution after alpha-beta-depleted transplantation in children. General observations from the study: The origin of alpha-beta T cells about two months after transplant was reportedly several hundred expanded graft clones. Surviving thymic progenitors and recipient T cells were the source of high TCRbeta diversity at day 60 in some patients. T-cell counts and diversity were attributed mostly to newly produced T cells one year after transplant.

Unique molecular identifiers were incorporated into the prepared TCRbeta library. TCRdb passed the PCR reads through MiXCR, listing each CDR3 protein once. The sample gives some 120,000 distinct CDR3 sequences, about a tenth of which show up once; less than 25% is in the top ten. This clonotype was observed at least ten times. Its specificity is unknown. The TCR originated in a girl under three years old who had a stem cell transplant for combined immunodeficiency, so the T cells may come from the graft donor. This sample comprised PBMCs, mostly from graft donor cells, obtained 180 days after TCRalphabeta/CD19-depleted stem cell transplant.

The chain's CDR3 is CASSPLEMTGYTGELFF. The DNA of the CDR3 is TGTGCCAGCTCACCATTGGAGATGACAGGTTACACCGGGGAGCTGTTTTTT. The chain is built from TRBV18 and TRBJ2-2, with D perhaps TRBD1 (6 bases). Germline V gene lookup returns CDR1 KGHSH and CDR2 LQKENI. The CDR3 runs to 17 residues. Between the trimmed V and J ends, which lost 2 bases and 3 bases, there was a span of 16 bases.